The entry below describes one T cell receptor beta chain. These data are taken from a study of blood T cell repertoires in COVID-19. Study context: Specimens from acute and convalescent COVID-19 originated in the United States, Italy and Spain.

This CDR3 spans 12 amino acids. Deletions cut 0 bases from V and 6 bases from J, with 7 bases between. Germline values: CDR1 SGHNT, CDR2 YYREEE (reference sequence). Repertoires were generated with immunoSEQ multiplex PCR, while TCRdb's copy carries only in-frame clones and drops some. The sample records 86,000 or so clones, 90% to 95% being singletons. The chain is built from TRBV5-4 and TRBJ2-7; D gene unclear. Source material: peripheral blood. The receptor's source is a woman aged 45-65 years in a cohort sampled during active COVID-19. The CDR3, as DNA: TGTGCCAGCAGCTTGGGGAGCGTCGAGCAGTACTTC. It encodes CASSLGSVEQYF.